This T cell receptor beta chain was sequenced in a study of CD4 T cells in relation to SARS-CoV-2 and coronaviruses. This CDR3 has 13 amino acids. Looked up from germline, CDR1 is MNHEY and CDR2 is SVGAGI. V lost 5 bases and J 2 bases, leaving 10 bases between the germline ends. Notes on this clone: Its antigen is currently unknown.

Uncultured naive and memory CD4+ T cells supplied DNA for deep TCR-beta sequencing. The data were produced by immunoSEQ multiplex PCR, yet TCRdb's version contains in-frame clones alone and is incomplete. The sample holds some 65,000 clones, about 89% seen once. Study-level results: The assay detects memory recall responses, not culture-primed primary responses.

Unexposed donor CD4+ T cells date from 2011-2018, before the COVID-19 pandemic. Cryopreserved PBMCs were CD4-enriched, then split into naive and memory cells. The J gene is TRBJ2-7, the V gene TRBV6-5; D gene uncertain. Sample: memory CD4+ T cells from PBMCs. The TCR comes from a human donor in good health. CDR3 amino acids: CASSKRDPYEQYF. CDR3 DNA sequence: TGTGCCAGCAGTAAAAGGGATCCCTACGAGCAGTACTTC.